What follows are 21 T cell receptor beta chains derived from one specimen sequenced in a study of T cells in women clearing cervical HPV infection. Clones were sequenced by immunoSEQ multiplex PCR, and TCRdb holds only the in-frame ones, with some missing. Its clone listing holds roughly 18,000 clones. Source material: blood buffy coat. These TCRs come from a woman between 18 and 70 years old with a cervical HPV16 infection that either progressed to CIN3+ or cleared (not recorded which).

Comments on this clone: Coverage ceases 3 residues before the CDR3 finishes, and the germline J gene fills in the end. The rearrangement joins TRBV7-9 to TRBJ2-5, with no clear D. Per the germline V gene, CDR1 is SEHNR and CDR2 is FQNEAQ (reference sequence). This CDR3 region has 15 residues. This chain's CDR3 is CASSLVVELIETQYF. The sequenced CDR3 bases are TGTGCCAGCAGCTTAGTAGTCGAGCTGATTGAAACC.

A note on this clone: The observed sequence ends 3 residues before the CDR3 terminus, with the missing tail filled in from the germline J gene. The chain recombines TRBV20-1 with TRBJ2-3; the D gene is possibly TRBD2 (5 bases). CDR1 DFQATT and CDR2 SNEGSKA come from the germline V gene (reference sequence). The CDR3 runs to 19 residues. V gave up 2 bases and J gave up 0 bases, with 24 bases separating them. CDR3 residues: CSARPFSSTSGSSTDTQYF. CDR3 bases read: TGCAGTGCTAGACCGTTTTCAAGTACCAGCGGATCTAGCACAGATACG.

A remark on this clone: Coverage ceases 3 residues before the CDR3 finishes, and the germline J gene fills in the end. V and J are TRBV20-1 and TRBJ1-2, with unresolved D. The CDR3 has 12 residues. Trimming shortened V by 3 bases and J by 4 bases, and 9 bases separated the two germline ends. Per germline, CDR1 DFQATT and CDR2 SNEGSKA (reference sequence). The part of the CDR3 DNA that was read is TGCAGTGCTAGTGGGCAGTTCTATGGC. Amino acids: CSASGQFYG. The CDR3 as a whole reads CSASGQFYGYTF.

With respect to this clone: Read sequence stops 3 residues before the CDR3 end, and the germline J gene provides the missing end. This chain uses TRBV20-1 with TRBJ2-6; 8 bases map to TRBD1. The ends lost 1 base at V and 0 bases at J; junction bases unmatched: 5. CDR3 length: 17 residues. Germline CDR1 is DFQATT and CDR2 is SNEGSKA (reference sequence). CDR3 sequence: CSARARDRTSGANVLTF. The covered CDR3 bases are TGCAGTGCTAGAGCACGGGACAGGACCTCTGGGGCCAACGTC.

Points on this clone: Read coverage stops 3 residues before the CDR3 terminus; the germline J gene supplies the remainder. The chain couples TRBV24-1 to TRBJ1-2; D perhaps matches TRBD1 (5 bases). With 5 bases removed from V and 4 bases from J, the gap between germline ends came to 10 bases. From germline, CDR1 is KGHDR and CDR2 SFDVKD. The CDR3 runs to 13 residues. The sequenced CDR3 bases are TGTGCCACCAGTGTCGACAGATCCTATGGC. Translation gives CATSVDRSYG. The CDR3 reads in full as CATSVDRSYGYTF.

As for this clone: The read is 3 residues too short to cover the CDR3 end, so that end is filled in from the germline J gene. The chain combines TRBV7-9 with TRBJ2-7, with TRBD1 as a possible D gene (6 bases). The length of the CDR3 is 13 residues. CDR1 and CDR2 (germline): SEHNR, FQNEAQ (reference sequence). V lost 6 bases and J lost 1, with 10 bases in between. CDR3 loop: CASRPGESYEQYF. The CDR3 DNA, read in part, is TGTGCCAGCAGGCCAGGGGAGTCCTACGAG.

Note on this clone: The CDR3 end is not reached by the read, which stops 3 residues before it; the germline J gene fills it in. This chain uses TRBV24-1 with TRBJ2-1; 7 nucleotides align to TRBD1. Trimming cost V 9 bases and J 2 bases; bases outside gene matches: 6. Per the germline V gene, CDR1 is KGHDR and CDR2 is SFDVKD. The CDR3 is made up of 14 amino acids. Here the CDR3 reads CATGGQEAYNEQFF. CDR3 bases read: TGTGCCACCGGTGGACAGGAAGCCTACAATGAG.

Note on this clone: The CDR3 end lies 3 residues beyond the end of the read and is filled in from the germline J gene. The chain links TRBV20-1 to TRBJ1-1, with 8 bases that match TRBD1. The germline V gene has CDR1 DFQATT and CDR2 SNEGSKA (reference sequence). Trimming cost V 2 bases and J 1 base; bases outside gene matches: 6. The CDR3 contains 15 residues. CDR3 loop: CSARRQGAWNTEAFF. Incomplete CDR3 DNA: TGCAGTGCTAGACGGCAGGGGGCTTGGAACACTGAA.

Partial CDR3 DNA: TGTGCCTGGAGTGTTGATCTAGCGATCGGCGAG. It codes for CAWSVDLAIGE. The CDR3, in full, reads CAWSVDLAIGEQYF. The chain links TRBV30 to TRBJ2-7; tentatively, D is TRBD2 (6 bases). The observed sequence ends 3 residues before the CDR3 terminus, with the missing tail filled in from the germline J gene. Deletions cut 0 bases from V and 6 bases from J, with 15 bases between. Germline values: CDR1 GTSNPN, CDR2 SVGIG (reference sequence). This CDR3 spans 14 amino acids. The complete variable domain, with remaining parts taken from reference TRBV30 and TRBJ2-7, reads SQTIHQWPATLVQPVGSPLSLECTVEGTSNPNLYWYRQAAGRGLQLLFYSVGIGQISSEVPQNLSASRPQDRQFILSSKKLLLSDSGFYLCAWSVDLAIGEQYFGPGTRLTVT.

As regards this clone: The read terminates 3 residues before the CDR3 end, so the remaining end is supplied by the germline J gene. The gene calls are TRBV7-9 and TRBJ1-2; tentatively, D is TRBD1 (5 bases). The CDR3 has 14 amino acids. Germline CDR1 SEHNR, CDR2 FQNEAQ (reference sequence). CDR3 bases read: TGTGCCAGCAGCTTATTGACAGCCTCCTACGAC. The encoded protein is CASSLLTASYD. The complete CDR3 reads CASSLLTASYDYTF.

The CDR3: CASTITSGVFNEQFF. The covered CDR3 bases are TGTGCCAGCACCATAACTAGCGGGGTTTTCAATGAG. The chain is built from TRBV28 and TRBJ2-1; 10 bases fit TRBD2. The CDR3 end is not reached by the read, which stops 3 residues before it; the germline J gene fills it in. V trimming: 7 bases; J trimming: 6 bases; junction bases outside the gene matches: 9. The CDR3 is 15 residues long. Per germline, CDR1 MDHEN and CDR2 SYDVKM.

About this clone: Coverage ceases 3 residues before the CDR3 finishes, and the germline J gene fills in the end. This sample includes further DNA sequences coding for the same CDR3. The chain has TRBV20-1 and TRBJ1-2; the D gene is possibly TRBD1 (5 bases). CDR3 length: 14 residues. Trimming shortened V by 2 bases and J by 6 bases, and 16 bases separated the two germline ends. Germline CDR1 DFQATT, CDR2 SNEGSKA (reference sequence). The CDR3 DNA, read in part, is TGCAGTGCTAGATATCAGGGAAGACGAAATGGC. Translated: CSARYQGRRNG. The full CDR3 is CSARYQGRRNGYTF.

For this clone: Read data end 3 residues before the CDR3 end; the end is taken from the germline J gene. The chain links TRBV19 to TRBJ2-1, with 7 nucleotides matching TRBD2. V shed 1 base and J 7 bases; nucleotides not matched to a gene: 7. The CDR3 is 15 amino acids. Germline V lookup: CDR1 LNHDA, CDR2 SQIVND (reference sequence). CDR3 DNA, as far as it was read: TGTGCCAGTAGTATAGGTGGGGGGGATCTTAATGAG. Translating it yields CASSIGGGDLNE. The whole CDR3 sequence reads CASSIGGGDLNEQFF.

With regard to this clone: The read gets to within 3 residues of the CDR3 end, and the germline J gene fills in the rest. The chain uses TRBV7-9 and TRBJ2-7, with 8 positions matching TRBD2. CDR3 length: 14 residues. The junction had 4 bases not matched to a gene; V was cut back by 5 bases and J by 1 base. In germline, CDR1 is SEHNR, CDR2 FQNEAQ (reference sequence). Partial CDR3 DNA: TGTGCCAGCAGCGCGACTAGCGATTCCTACGAG. It translates to CASSATSDSYE. The full CDR3 protein reads CASSATSDSYEQYF.

As regards this clone: The read is 3 residues too short to cover the CDR3 end, so that end is filled in from the germline J gene. J is TRBJ2-1 and V is TRBV12-3 or TRBV12-4; a possible D gene is TRBD1 (7 bases). Trimming removed 6 bases at V and 1 base at J, with 13 bases between. The CDR3 length is 15 residues. The part of the CDR3 DNA that was read is TGTGCCAGCAGCCTCCAGGGGGGTTCCTACAATGAG. Residues: CASSLQGGSYNE. The full CDR3 protein reads CASSLQGGSYNEQFF.

With respect to this clone: Read sequence stops 3 residues before the CDR3 end, and the germline J gene provides the missing end. The rearrangement uses TRBV6-2 or TRBV6-3 and TRBJ1-1; TRBD1 is a possible D gene (5 bases). Looked up from germline, CDR1 is MNHEY and CDR2 is SVGEGT. V lost 6 bases to trimming and J lost 1 base, with 15 bases between them. The CDR3 runs to 15 residues. The CDR3 loop reads CASSEGVGTNTEAFF. CDR3 bases read: TGTGCCAGCAGCGAAGGGGTCGGCACGAACACTGAA.

About this clone itself: The missing CDR3 end, 3 residues past where the read stops, is filled in from the germline J gene. This sample includes further DNA sequences coding for the same CDR3. The chain links TRBV7-3 to TRBJ1-2; 7 bases fit TRBD1. Germline V gene lookup returns CDR1 SGHTA and CDR2 FQGTGA. CDR3 length: 14 amino acids. The covered CDR3 bases are TGTGCCAGCAGCCCCGGGGTAACAGGGGAAGGC. It translates to CASSPGVTGEG. The entire CDR3 is CASSPGVTGEGYTF.

To note about this clone: The missing CDR3 end, 3 residues past where the read stops, is filled in from the germline J gene. This chain joins TRBV20-1 and TRBJ2-1; 7 nucleotides line up with TRBD2. V gave up 5 bases and J gave up 5 bases; unmatched junction bases: 9. This CDR3 has 14 amino acids. Germline V lookup: CDR1 DFQATT, CDR2 SNEGSKA (reference sequence). The CDR3 DNA, read in part, is TGCAGTGCTCCGAGCGGGATTAACCACAATGAG. It yields the protein CSAPSGINHNE. The full CDR3 protein is CSAPSGINHNEQFF.

Comments on this clone: The CDR3 end is not reached by the read, which stops 3 residues before it; the germline J gene fills it in. This same CDR3 is encoded by further DNA sequences in the sample. The chain links TRBV30 to TRBJ2-3; TRBD2 matches at 15 bases. Germline V lookup: CDR1 GTSNPN, CDR2 SVGIG (reference sequence). The CDR3 is 14 amino acids. Incomplete CDR3 DNA: TGTGCCTGGAGTACGGGACTAGCGGGGGGAACG. Residues: CAWSTGLAGGT. The entire CDR3 reads CAWSTGLAGGTQYF.

In regard to this clone: The observed sequence ends 3 residues before the CDR3 terminus, with the missing tail filled in from the germline J gene. V and J are TRBV12-3 or TRBV12-4 and TRBJ2-3; 13 bases fit TRBD2. This CDR3 has 15 amino acids. The CDR3 loop reads CASTELRLAGGTQYF. The CDR3 DNA, read in part, is TGTGCCAGCACCGAATTAAGACTAGCGGGGGGAACG.

As for this clone: The read finishes 3 residues shy of the CDR3 end, and the germline J gene is used to complete it. The gene calls are TRBV28 and TRBJ2-7; D remains ambiguous. V was clipped by 5 bases and J by 3 bases, with 8 bases between them. The germline gives CDR1 MDHEN, CDR2 SYDVKM. The CDR3 has 12 amino acids. The CDR3 protein is CASSLGYYEQYF. The sequenced part of the CDR3 DNA is TGTGCCAGCAGTCTGGGCTACTACGAG.